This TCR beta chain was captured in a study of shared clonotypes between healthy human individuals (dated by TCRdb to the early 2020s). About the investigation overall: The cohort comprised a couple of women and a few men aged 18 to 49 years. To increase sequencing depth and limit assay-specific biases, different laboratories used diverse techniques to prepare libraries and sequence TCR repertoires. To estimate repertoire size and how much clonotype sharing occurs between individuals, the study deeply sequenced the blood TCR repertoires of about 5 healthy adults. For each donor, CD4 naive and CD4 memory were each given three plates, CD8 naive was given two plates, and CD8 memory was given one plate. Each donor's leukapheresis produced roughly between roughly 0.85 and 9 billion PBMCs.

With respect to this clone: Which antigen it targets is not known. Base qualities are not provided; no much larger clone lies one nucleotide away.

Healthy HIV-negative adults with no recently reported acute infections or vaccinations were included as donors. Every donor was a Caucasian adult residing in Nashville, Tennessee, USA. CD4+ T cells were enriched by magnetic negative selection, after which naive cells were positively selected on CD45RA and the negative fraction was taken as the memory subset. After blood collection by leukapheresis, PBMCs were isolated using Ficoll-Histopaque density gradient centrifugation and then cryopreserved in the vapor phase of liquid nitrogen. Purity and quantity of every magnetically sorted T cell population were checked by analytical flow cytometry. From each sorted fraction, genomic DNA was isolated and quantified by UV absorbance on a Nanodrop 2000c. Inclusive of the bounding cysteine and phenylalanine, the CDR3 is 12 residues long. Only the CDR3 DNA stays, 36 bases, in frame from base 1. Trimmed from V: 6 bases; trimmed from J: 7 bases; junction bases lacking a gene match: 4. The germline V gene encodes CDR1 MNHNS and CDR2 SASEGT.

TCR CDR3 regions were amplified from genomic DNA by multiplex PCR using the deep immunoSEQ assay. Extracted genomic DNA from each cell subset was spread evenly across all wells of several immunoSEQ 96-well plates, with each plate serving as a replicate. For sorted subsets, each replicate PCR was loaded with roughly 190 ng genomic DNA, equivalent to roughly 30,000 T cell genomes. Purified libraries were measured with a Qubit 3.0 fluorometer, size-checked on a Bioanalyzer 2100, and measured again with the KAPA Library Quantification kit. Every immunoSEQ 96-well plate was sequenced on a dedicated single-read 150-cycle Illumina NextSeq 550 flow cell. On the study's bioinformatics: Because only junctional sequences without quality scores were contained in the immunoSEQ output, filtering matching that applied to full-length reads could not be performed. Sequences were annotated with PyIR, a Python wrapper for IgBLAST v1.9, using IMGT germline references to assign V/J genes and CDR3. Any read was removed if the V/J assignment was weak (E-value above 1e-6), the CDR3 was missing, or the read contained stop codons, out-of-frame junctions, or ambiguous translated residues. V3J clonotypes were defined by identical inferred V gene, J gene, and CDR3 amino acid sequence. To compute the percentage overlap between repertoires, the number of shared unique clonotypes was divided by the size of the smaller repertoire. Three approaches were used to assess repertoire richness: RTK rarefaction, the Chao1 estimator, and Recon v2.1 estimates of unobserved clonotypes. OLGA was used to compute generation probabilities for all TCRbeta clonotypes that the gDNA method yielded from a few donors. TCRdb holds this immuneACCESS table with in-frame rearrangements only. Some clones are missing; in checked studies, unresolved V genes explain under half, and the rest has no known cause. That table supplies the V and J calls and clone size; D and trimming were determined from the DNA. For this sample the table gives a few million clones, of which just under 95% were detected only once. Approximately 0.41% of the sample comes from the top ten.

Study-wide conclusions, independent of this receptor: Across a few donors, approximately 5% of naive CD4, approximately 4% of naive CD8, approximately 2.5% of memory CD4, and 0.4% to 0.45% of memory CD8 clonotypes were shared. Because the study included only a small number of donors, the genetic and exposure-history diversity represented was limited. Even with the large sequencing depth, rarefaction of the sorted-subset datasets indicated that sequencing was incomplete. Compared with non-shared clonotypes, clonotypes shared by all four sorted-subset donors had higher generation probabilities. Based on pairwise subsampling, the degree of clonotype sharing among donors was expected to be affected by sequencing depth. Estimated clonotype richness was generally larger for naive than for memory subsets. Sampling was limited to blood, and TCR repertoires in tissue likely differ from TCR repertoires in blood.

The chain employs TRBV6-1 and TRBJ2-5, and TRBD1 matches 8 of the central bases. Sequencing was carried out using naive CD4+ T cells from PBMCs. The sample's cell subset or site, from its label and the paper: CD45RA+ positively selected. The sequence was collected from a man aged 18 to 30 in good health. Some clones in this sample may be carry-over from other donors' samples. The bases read TGTGCCAGCAGCCCCGGGACAGGGACCCAGTACTTC. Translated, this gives CASSPGTGTQYF.